These 26 T cell receptor beta chains came from one sample sequenced in a study of brain T cells in children with intractable seizures. The repertoire was sequenced with immunoSEQ multiplex PCR; TCRdb's copy has only in-frame clones and lacks some. Of about 110,000 clones detected, 85% to 95% appear once; the ten largest clones hold 3.8%. Here the sequenced sample was peripheral blood, taken at surgery. The receptor source for this set is a boy less than two years old with hemimegalencephaly and intractable seizures.

The rearrangement joins TRBV7-9 to TRBJ2-5; TRBD1 is a possible D gene (6 bases). Trimming removed 0 bases at V and 1 base at J, with 9 bases between. CDR1 and CDR2 (germline): SEHNR, FQNEAQ (reference sequence). The CDR3 spans 15 residues. The CDR3 spells CASSLAVGAQETQYF. The DNA for the CDR3 is TGTGCCAGCAGCTTAGCGGTGGGGGCCCAAGAGACCCAGTACTTC.

The chain couples TRBV6-2 or TRBV6-3 to TRBJ1-6; 7 nucleotides align to TRBD1. Germline V gives CDR1 MNHEY, CDR2 SVGEGT. V lost 3 bases and J lost 0; bases outside the gene matches: 8. The CDR3 runs to 18 residues. Here the CDR3 reads CASSYYPGQVSYNSPLHF. The CDR3 DNA is TGTGCCAGCAGTTATTACCCCGGACAGGTCTCCTATAATTCACCCCTCCACTTT.

The chain links TRBV28 to TRBJ1-3; 7 nucleotides agree with TRBD1. Germline V gives CDR1 MDHEN, CDR2 SYDVKM. The CDR3 extends over 13 amino acids. V lost 10 bases to trimming and J lost 3 bases; unmatched junction nucleotides: 6. In DNA, the CDR3 is TGTGCCACCCAGGGGGGGTATGGAAACACCATATATTTT. This sequence encodes CATQGGYGNTIYF.

The rearrangement uses TRBV6-5 and TRBJ2-1; tentative D call: TRBD2 (6 bases). Germline V gives CDR1 MNHEY, CDR2 SVGAGI. V was shortened by 4 bases and J by 7 bases, with 17 bases between the two germline ends. The CDR3 consists of 15 residues. CDR3 sequence (DNA): TGTGCCAGCAGTTCTCGGATGCTCGGAGGGAATGAGCAGTTCTTC. Translation: CASSSRMLGGNEQFF.

The chain has TRBV2 and TRBJ1-1; D is ambiguous. Trimming took off 0 bases at V and 1 base at J, with 15 bases between the two ends. The V gene's germline CDR1 is SNHLY and CDR2 FYNNEI. The CDR3 is 17 residues long. CDR3 DNA sequence: TGTGCCAGCAGTGAAGCGCTTCGGGTTTCTAGGAACACTGAAGCTTTCTTT. It is translated as CASSEALRVSRNTEAFF.

V is TRBV13 and J is TRBJ2-7; 8 bases line up with TRBD2. CDR1 PRHDT and CDR2 FYEKMQ come from the germline V gene (reference sequence). V lost 4 bases to trimming and J lost 0 bases; unmatched junction nucleotides: 5. The CDR3 extends over 15 amino acids. DNA of the CDR3: TGTGCCAGCAGCTCCTCGGGAGGGAGCTCCTACGAGCAGTACTTC. It yields the protein CASSSSGGSSYEQYF.

The J gene is TRBJ2-7, the V gene TRBV6-5; no clear D. The CDR3 is 14 amino acids. Germline V gene sequence: CDR1 MNHEY, CDR2 SVGAGI. V was trimmed by 6 bases and J by 2 bases, leaving 14 bases between them. The CDR3 sequence is CASRERRPPYEQYF. CDR3 nucleotide sequence: TGTGCCAGCAGGGAGAGGCGACCCCCCTACGAGCAGTACTTC.

DNA of the CDR3: TGTGCCAGCAGTGCGGGGGTGCCGGGGGAGCAGTTCTTC. Encoded protein: CASSAGVPGEQFF. The genes are TRBV27 and TRBJ2-1, with 7 bases fitting TRBD2. Trimming took 5 bases from V and 10 from J; bases not matched to a gene: 8. This CDR3 region has 13 residues. Germline lookup yields CDR1 MNHEY and CDR2 SMNVEV (reference sequence).

J is TRBJ1-1 and V is TRBV9; D may be TRBD1 (6 bases). CDR3 length: 14 residues. Germline CDR1 SGDLS, CDR2 YYNGEE. V gave up 2 bases and J gave up 5 bases, with 13 bases separating them. The CDR3 is CASSVQGRGTEAFF. Written as DNA, the CDR3 is TGTGCCAGCAGCGTTCAGGGGAGGGGGACTGAAGCTTTCTTT.

The chain joins TRBV5-4 to TRBJ2-1, with 7 bases fitting TRBD2. CDR1 is SGHNT and CDR2 is YYREEE in the germline V gene (reference sequence). This CDR3 is 15 amino acids long. V was pared by 3 bases and J by 3 bases, with 6 bases of the junction left unmatched. The CDR3 loop reads CASSSASGNYNEQFF. The CDR3 region has the DNA TGTGCCAGCAGCTCCGCCAGCGGGAACTACAATGAGCAGTTCTTC.

V and J are TRBV5-1 and TRBJ2-1; TRBD2 matches 14 bases. Germline V lookup: CDR1 SGHRS, CDR2 YFSETQ. Unmatched junction bases numbered 9, after V lost 4 bases and J lost 6 bases. The length of the CDR3 is 17 residues. The CDR3 bases are TGCGCCAGCAGCCCGGGACTAGCGGGAGCGATCCTCAATGAGCAGTTCTTC. It codes for CASSPGLAGAILNEQFF.

The chain joins TRBV18 to TRBJ2-3; D possibly corresponds to TRBD1 (5 bases). Germline V lookup: CDR1 KGHSH, CDR2 LQKENI. V was trimmed by 1 base and J by 3 bases, leaving 14 bases between them. The CDR3 is 16 amino acids. CDR3 sequence reads: CASSPLHRPGTDTQYF. The CDR3 coding sequence is TGTGCCAGCTCACCACTGCACAGGCCCGGGACAGATACGCAGTATTTT.

The J gene is TRBJ1-6, the V gene TRBV10-2, with 9 bases matching TRBD1. This CDR3 contains 14 residues. Looked up from germline, CDR1 is WSHSY and CDR2 is SAAADI. V gave up 7 bases and J gave up 7 bases; unmatched junction bases: 5. CDR3 in amino acids: CASKGQGKNSPLHF. The CDR3 DNA follows: TGCGCCAGCAAGGGACAGGGCAAAAATTCACCCCTCCACTTT.

V usage is TRBV29-1 and J usage is TRBJ2-1; D remains unclear. V was pared by 3 bases and J by 6 bases, with 9 bases between. Germline V gene sequence: CDR1 SQVTM, CDR2 ANQGSEA. The CDR3 is 12 residues long. The CDR3 loop is CSVDGSINEQFF. CDR3 in DNA: TGCAGCGTTGATGGCAGCATCAATGAGCAGTTCTTC.

This clone showed up just once. Here the CDR3 DNA reads TGTGCCAGCAGACGGGACAACTACAATGAGCAGTTCTTC. It is translated as CASRRDNYNEQFF. The chain joins TRBV6-4 to TRBJ2-1, with D tentatively TRBD1 (6 bases). The V and J ends lost 6 bases and 3 bases respectively, with 9 bases between them. Germline-derived CDR1 and CDR2 are MRHNA and SNTAGT. CDR3 length: 13 amino acids.

J is TRBJ2-3 and V is TRBV3-1 (or the pseudogene TRBV3-2), with 9 bases that match TRBD2. J lost 1 base, V lost 3 bases, and 2 bases had no gene match. The CDR3 runs 15 residues. Germline V CDR1 and CDR2: LGHDT, YNNKEL (reference sequence). The CDR3 DNA follows: TGTGCCAGCAGCCACCGGACTAGCGGCACAGATACGCAGTATTTT. Its translation is CASSHRTSGTDTQYF.

The chain combines TRBV18 with TRBJ2-7; 14 nucleotides agree with TRBD2. From germline, CDR1 is KGHSH and CDR2 LQKENI. This CDR3 comprises 16 residues. V lost 4 bases to trimming and J lost 5 bases; unmatched junction nucleotides: 7. The CDR3 here is CASSLLGLAGGNEQYF. DNA of the CDR3: TGTGCCAGCTCACTCCTAGGACTAGCGGGAGGCAACGAGCAGTACTTC.

This chain links TRBV12-3 or TRBV12-4 with TRBJ1-5; D gene ambiguous. There are 13 residues in the CDR3. V was pared by 1 base and J by 11 bases, with 12 bases between. CDR3 loop: CASSLGGSAAQHF. CDR3 nucleotide sequence: TGTGCCAGCAGTTTAGGGGGATCAGCGGCCCAGCATTTT.

This rearrangement joins TRBV29-1 to TRBJ2-7; 9 nucleotides agree with TRBD2. Unmatched junction bases numbered 4, after V lost 4 bases and J lost 3 bases. The CDR3 totals 13 residues. Germline V gives CDR1 SQVTM, CDR2 ANQGSEA. CDR3 in DNA: TGCAGCGTTGGGAGCGGGAGGCACTACGAGCAGTACTTC. Translating gives CSVGSGRHYEQYF.

The V call is TRBV28, the J call TRBJ1-5, with no clear D. V shed 6 bases and J shed 6 bases, with 18 bases lying between them. Germline CDR1 is MDHEN and CDR2 is SYDVKM. The CDR3 spans 15 residues. CDR3 coding DNA: TGTGCCAGCAGGGTGAGATGGCCAGGCGGTCAGCCCCAGCATTTT. Translation: CASRVRWPGGQPQHF. The full variable domain, in which reference TRBV28 and TRBJ1-5 provide the parts outside the CDR3, is DVKVTQSSRYLVKRTGEKVFLECVQDMDHENMFWYRQDPGLGLRLIYFSYDVKMKEKGDIPEGYSVSREKKERFSLILESASTNQTSMYLCASRVRWPGGQPQHFGDGTRLSIL.

The CDR3, as DNA: TGTGCCAGCAGCGTAGGACACACTGACTACGAGCAGTACTTC. Encoded protein: CASSVGHTDYEQYF. V and J are TRBV9 and TRBJ2-7; D is ambiguous. The CDR3 covers 14 residues. Germline CDR1 is SGDLS and CDR2 is YYNGEE. The ends were cut back, 0 bases at V and 3 bases at J, with 10 bases in the middle.

The rearrangement uses TRBV18 and TRBJ2-7, with 7 bases identical to TRBD1. With V trimmed by 5 bases and J by 3 bases, 10 bases remained unmatched. This CDR3 region has 15 residues. The germline CDR1 and CDR2 sequences are KGHSH and LQKENI. CDR3 sequence: CASSSFRGSLYEQYF. The CDR3 DNA sequence: TGTGCCAGCTCATCATTCAGGGGGTCCCTCTACGAGCAGTACTTC.

The gene calls are TRBV7-9 and TRBJ2-7, with D maybe TRBD2 (6 bases). Trimming removed 10 bases from V and 0 bases from J, with 13 bases in between. Germline CDR1 SEHNR, CDR2 FQNEAQ (reference sequence). The CDR3 is made up of 13 amino acids. The DNA of the CDR3 is TGTGCCATCCGTGGGGGGTACTCCTACGAGCAGTACTTC. Protein product: CAIRGGYSYEQYF.

CDR3 DNA sequence: TGTGCCAGCAGCGCGACGCTCAGGGATAACTATGGCTACACCTTC. Translation gives CASSATLRDNYGYTF. The rearrangement links TRBV9 to TRBJ1-2, with a weak D call TRBD1 (5 bases). Germline CDR1 reads SGDLS; CDR2 reads YYNGEE. The CDR3 consists of 15 residues. Trimming removed 3 bases at V and 1 base at J, with 13 bases between.

V gene TRBV9 combines with J gene TRBJ2-7; the D is unclear. The V end lost 2 bases, the J end lost 2 bases, and 14 bases lay between the germline ends. The CDR3 extends over 15 amino acids. The germline V gene has CDR1 SGDLS and CDR2 YYNGEE. The CDR3, as DNA: TGTGCCAGCAGCGTTTTCCCTTCGATCGCCTACGAGCAGTACTTC. Residues: CASSVFPSIAYEQYF.

The chain links TRBV9 to TRBJ2-7, with D perhaps matching TRBD1 or TRBD2 (7 bases each). Trimming took off 5 bases at V and 0 bases at J, with 15 bases between the two ends. CDR1 SGDLS and CDR2 YYNGEE come from the germline V gene. This CDR3 spans 15 amino acids. Written as DNA, the CDR3 is TGTGCCAGCAGGGGAGGGGGCCTTAGCTCCTACGAGCAGTACTTC. Translation gives CASRGGGLSSYEQYF.